Given below is one T cell receptor (beta chain) in context. These data belong to a study of T cell changes during pregnancy in multiple sclerosis. CDR3 length equals 15 residues. Germline loops: CDR1 ENHRY, CDR2 SYGVKD. V was trimmed by 3 bases and J by 3 bases, leaving 12 bases between them. The table came from immunoSEQ multiplex PCR; TCRdb's copy has only in-frame clones and leaves some out. Of around 25,000 clones detected, roughly 86% appear once; the ten largest clones hold more than 6.5%. V and J are TRBV10-3 and TRBJ2-1, with D tentatively TRBD2 (5 bases). This sequence originates from a female donor with multiple sclerosis, enrolled in a pregnancy study. The specimen was CD8+ T cells from peripheral blood mononuclear cells, collected in the second trimester of pregnancy. CDR3 region: CAISDGDPVYNEQFF. The CDR3 DNA sequence: TGTGCCATCAGTGACGGGGATCCAGTCTACAATGAGCAGTTCTTC.